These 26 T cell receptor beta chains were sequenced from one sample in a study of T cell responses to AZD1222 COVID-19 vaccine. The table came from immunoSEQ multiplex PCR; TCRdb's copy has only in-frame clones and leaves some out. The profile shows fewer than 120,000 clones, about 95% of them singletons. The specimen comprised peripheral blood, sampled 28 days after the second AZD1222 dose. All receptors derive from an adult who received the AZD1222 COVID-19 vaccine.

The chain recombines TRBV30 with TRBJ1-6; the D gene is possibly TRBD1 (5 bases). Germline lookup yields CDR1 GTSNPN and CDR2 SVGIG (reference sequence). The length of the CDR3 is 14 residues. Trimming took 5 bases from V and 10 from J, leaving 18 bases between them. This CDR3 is CAWLTGDALSPLHF. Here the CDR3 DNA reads TGTGCCTGGCTCACCGGGGACGCTCTCTCACCCCTCCACTTT.

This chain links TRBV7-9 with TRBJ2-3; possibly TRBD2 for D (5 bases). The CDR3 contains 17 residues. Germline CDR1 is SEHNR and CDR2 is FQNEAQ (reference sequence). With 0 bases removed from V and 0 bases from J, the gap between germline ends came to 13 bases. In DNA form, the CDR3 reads TGTGCCAGCAGCTTAGCCTTCGCGCTAGCTAGCACAGATACGCAGTATTTT. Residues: CASSLAFALASTDTQYF. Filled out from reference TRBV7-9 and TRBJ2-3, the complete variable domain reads DTGVSQNPRHKITKRGQNVTFRCDPISEHNRLYWYRQTLGQGPEFLTYFQNEAQLEKSRLLSDRFSAERPKGSFSTLEIQRTEQGDSAMYLCASSLAFALASTDTQYFGPGTRLTVL.

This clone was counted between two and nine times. The CDR3: CSAAGSSYEQYF. The CDR3 bases are TGCAGCGCCGCGGGGAGCTCCTACGAGCAGTACTTC. The chain uses TRBV29-1 and TRBJ2-7; D may be TRBD2 (6 bases). Trimming removed 7 bases at V and 0 bases at J, with 10 bases between. This CDR3 has 12 amino acids. Germline CDR1 reads SQVTM; CDR2 reads ANQGSEA.

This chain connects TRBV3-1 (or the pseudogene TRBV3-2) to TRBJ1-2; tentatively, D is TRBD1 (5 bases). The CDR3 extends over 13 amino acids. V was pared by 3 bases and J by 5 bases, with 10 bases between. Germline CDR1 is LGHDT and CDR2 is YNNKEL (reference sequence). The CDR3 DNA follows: TGTGCCAGCAGCCAGGGGGGGGAGTATGGCTACACCTTC. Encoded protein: CASSQGGEYGYTF.

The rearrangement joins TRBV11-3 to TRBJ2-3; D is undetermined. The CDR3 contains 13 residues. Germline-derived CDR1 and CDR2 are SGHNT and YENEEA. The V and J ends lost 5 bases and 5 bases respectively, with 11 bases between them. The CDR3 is CASSHNPVDTQYF. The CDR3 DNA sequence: TGTGCCAGCAGCCACAATCCCGTAGATACGCAGTATTTT.

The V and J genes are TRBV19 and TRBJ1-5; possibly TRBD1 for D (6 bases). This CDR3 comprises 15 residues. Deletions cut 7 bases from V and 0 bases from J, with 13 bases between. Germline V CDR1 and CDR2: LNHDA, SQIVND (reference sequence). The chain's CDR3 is CASTSQGSSNQPQHF. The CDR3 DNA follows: TGTGCCAGTACCTCGCAGGGGAGTAGCAATCAGCCCCAGCATTTT.

The CDR3: CASTPLGHSGNTIYF. CDR3 bases: TGCGCCAGCACACCTCTTGGGCACTCTGGAAACACCATATATTTT. V is TRBV5-1 and J is TRBJ1-3; no clear D gene. CDR1 is SGHRS and CDR2 is YFSETQ in the germline V gene. This CDR3 comprises 15 residues. Trimming took off 6 bases at V and 0 bases at J, with 13 bases between the two ends.

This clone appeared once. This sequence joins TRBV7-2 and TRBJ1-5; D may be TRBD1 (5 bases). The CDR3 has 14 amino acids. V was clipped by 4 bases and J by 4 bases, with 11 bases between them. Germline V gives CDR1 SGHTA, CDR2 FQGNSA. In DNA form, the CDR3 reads TGTGCCAGCAGCTACGGGACGGCGAATCAGCCCCAGCATTTT. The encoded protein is CASSYGTANQPQHF.

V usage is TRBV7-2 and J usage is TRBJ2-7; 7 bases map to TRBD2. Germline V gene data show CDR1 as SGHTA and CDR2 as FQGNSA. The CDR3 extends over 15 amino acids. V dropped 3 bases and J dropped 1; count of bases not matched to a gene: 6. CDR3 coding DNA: TGTGCCAGCAGCTTGGTAGCGGGTGAGTCCTACGAGCAGTACTTC. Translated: CASSLVAGESYEQYF.

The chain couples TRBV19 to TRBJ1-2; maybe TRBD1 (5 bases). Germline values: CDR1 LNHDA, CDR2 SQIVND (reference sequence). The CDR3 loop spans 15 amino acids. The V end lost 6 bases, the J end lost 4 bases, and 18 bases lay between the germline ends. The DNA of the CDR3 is TGTGCCAGTAGGGCCCCAGGGAGTGCATTCTATGGCTACACCTTC. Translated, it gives CASRAPGSAFYGYTF. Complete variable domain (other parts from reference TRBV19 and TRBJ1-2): DGGITQSPKYLFRKEGQNVTLSCEQNLNHDAMYWYRQDPGQGLRLIYYSQIVNDFQKGDIAEGYSVSREKKESFPLTVTSAQKNPTAFYLCASRAPGSAFYGYTFGSGTRLTVV.

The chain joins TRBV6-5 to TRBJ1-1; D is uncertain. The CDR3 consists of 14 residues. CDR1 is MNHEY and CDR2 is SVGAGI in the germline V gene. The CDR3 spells CVTRDSTRNTEAFF. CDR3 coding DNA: TGTGTAACGCGAGACTCTACGCGGAACACTGAAGCTTTCTTT.

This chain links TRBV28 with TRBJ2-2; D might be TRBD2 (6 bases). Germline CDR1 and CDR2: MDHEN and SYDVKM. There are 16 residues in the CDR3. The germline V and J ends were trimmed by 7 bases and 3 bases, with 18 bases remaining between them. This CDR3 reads CASNLGTEQDTGELFF. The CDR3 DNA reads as TGTGCCAGCAACTTAGGGACTGAACAAGACACCGGGGAGCTGTTTTTT.

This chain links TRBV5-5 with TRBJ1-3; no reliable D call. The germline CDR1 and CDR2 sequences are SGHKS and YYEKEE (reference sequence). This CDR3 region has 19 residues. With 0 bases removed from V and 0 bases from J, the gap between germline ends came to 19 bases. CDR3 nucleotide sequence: TGTGCCAGCAGCTTGGTCCCGTGGACCGCATCCCCCTCTGGAAACACCATATATTTT. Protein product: CASSLVPWTASPSGNTIYF.

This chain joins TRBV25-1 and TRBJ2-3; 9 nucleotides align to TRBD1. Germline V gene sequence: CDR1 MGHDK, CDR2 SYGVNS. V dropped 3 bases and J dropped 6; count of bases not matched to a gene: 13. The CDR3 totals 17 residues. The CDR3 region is CASSDYRGRERYDTQYF. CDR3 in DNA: TGTGCCAGCAGTGACTACAGGGGGCGGGAACGATATGATACGCAGTATTTT.

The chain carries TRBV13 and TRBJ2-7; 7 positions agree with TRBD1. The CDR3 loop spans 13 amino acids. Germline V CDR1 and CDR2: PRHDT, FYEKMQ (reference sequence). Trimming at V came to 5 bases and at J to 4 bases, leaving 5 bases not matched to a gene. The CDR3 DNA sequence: TGTGCCAGCAGCCAGGGACAGCAATACGAGCAGTACTTC. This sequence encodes CASSQGQQYEQYF.

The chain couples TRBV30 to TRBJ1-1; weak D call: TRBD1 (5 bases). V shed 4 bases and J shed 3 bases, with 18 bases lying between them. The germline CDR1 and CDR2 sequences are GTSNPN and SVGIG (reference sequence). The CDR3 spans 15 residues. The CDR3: CAWISGFLGDTEAFF. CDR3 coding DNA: TGTGCCTGGATTTCCGGTTTCTTGGGGGACACTGAAGCTTTCTTT.

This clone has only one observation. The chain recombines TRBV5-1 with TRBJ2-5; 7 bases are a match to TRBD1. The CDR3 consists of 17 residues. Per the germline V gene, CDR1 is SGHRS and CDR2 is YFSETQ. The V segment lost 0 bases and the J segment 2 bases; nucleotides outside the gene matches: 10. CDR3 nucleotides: TGCGCCAGCAGCTTGGAACCCCTGGGACAGACACAAGAGACCCAGTACTTC. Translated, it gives CASSLEPLGQTQETQYF. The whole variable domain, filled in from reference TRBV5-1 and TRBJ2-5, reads KAGVTQTPRYLIKTRGQQVTLSCSPISGHRSVSWYQQTPGQGLQFLFEYFSETQRNKGNFPGRFSGRQFSNSRSEMNVSTLELGDSALYLCASSLEPLGQTQETQYFGPGTRLLVL.

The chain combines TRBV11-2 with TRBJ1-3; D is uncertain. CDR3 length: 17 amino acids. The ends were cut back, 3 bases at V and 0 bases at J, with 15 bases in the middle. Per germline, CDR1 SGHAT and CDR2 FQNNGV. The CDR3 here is CASSLIGTFSSGNTIYF. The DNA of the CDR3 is TGTGCCAGCAGCTTGATAGGAACCTTTAGCTCTGGAAACACCATATATTTT.

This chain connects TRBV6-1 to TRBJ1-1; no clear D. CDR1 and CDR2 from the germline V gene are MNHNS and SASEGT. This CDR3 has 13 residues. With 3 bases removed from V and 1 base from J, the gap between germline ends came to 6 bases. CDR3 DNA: TGTGCCAGCAGTGAGATAGAGAACACTGAAGCTTTCTTT. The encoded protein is CASSEIENTEAFF.

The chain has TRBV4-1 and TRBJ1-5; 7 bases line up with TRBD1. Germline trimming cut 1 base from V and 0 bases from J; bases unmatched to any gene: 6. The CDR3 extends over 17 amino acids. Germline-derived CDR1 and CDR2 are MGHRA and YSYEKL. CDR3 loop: CASSQVTGSYSNQPQHF. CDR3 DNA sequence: TGCGCCAGCAGCCAAGTGACAGGGTCGTATAGCAATCAGCCCCAGCATTTT.

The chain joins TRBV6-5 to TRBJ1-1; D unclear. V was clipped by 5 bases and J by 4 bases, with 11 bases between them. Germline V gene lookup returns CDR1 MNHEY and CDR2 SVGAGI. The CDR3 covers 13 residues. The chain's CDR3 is CASSPSRITEAFF. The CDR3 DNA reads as TGTGCCAGCAGTCCCTCTAGGATCACTGAAGCTTTCTTT.

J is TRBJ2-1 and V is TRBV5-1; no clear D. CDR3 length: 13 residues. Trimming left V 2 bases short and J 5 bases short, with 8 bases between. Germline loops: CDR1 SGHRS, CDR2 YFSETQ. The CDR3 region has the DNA TGCGCCAGCAGCTTCAACCAGAACAATGAGCAGTTCTTC. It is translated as CASSFNQNNEQFF.

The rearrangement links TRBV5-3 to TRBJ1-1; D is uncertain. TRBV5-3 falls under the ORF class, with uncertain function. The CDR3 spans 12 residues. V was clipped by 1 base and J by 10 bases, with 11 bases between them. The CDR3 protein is CARSLMEGGAFF. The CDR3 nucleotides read TGTGCCAGAAGCTTGATGGAGGGTGGAGCTTTCTTT.

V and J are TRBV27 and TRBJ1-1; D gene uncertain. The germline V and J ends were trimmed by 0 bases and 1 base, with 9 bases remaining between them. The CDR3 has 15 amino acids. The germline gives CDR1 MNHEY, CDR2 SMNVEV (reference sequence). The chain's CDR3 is CASSLSLAANTEAFF. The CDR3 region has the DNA TGTGCCAGCAGTTTATCGTTGGCAGCGAACACTGAAGCTTTCTTT.

CDR3 region: CASSGPQGEREKLFF. The CDR3 bases are TGTGCCAGCAGCGGTCCACAGGGGGAGAGGGAAAAACTGTTTTTT. The chain is built from TRBV7-9 and TRBJ1-4; 8 bases agree with TRBD1. The CDR3 length is 15 residues. Germline CDR1 and CDR2: SEHNR and FQNEAQ (reference sequence). V shed 5 bases, J shed 8 bases, and the junction held 10 bases outside the gene matches.

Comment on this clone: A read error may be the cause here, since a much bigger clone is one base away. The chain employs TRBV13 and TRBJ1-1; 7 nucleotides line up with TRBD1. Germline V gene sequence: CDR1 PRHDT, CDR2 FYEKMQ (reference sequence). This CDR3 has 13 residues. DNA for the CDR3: TGTGTCAGCAGCTGGGACAGTGACACTGAAGCTTTCTTT. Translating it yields CVSSWDSDTEAFF.